This TCR beta chain was profiled in a study of blood T cell repertoires in COVID-19 (dated by TCRdb to 2020 to 2021). About the investigation overall: The collaborator samples originated in the United States, Italy and Spain and spanned the acute and convalescent phases of COVID-19. The sample metadata nearly always contained a de-identified subject ID, COVID-19 status, age in years and sex. The repertoires were released in a freely available public database meant as a resource for research on the immune response to SARS-CoV-2. Deeply sampled blood TCRbeta repertoires from subjects exposed to, actively infected with, or recovered from COVID-19 were included in the dataset. Where available, HLA class I and class II types were taken from metadata supplied by the sample provider and were not determined by assay-based typing. The prospective study material was composed of cDNA or gDNA derived from T cells, B-cell-depleted T cells, or PBMCs. Samples were obtained from the ongoing ImmuneRACE study (first 160 participants) and from some 1,300 subjects provided by 6 global collaborators. General study outcomes and caveats: How much clinical and demographic metadata was included differed by source and by participant, and the metadata was provided uncurated.

TCRbeta CDR3 regions were amplified from genomic DNA by means of the immunoSEQ Assay, a bias-controlled multiplex PCR. Processing in the source paper ran as follows. The number of nucleated cells in each sample was estimated by amplification of reference gene primers within the assay. Sequence reads were collapsed and filtered to measure the absolute abundance of every unique TCRbeta CDR3 rearrangement. For each sample, productive Simpson clonality was calculated as the square root of Simpson's diversity index over productive rearrangements. TCRdb obtained this table from immuneACCESS and retained in-frame rearrangements with V and J assigned. These tables miss some clones; where compared with another copy, unresolved V genes account for less than half of the shortfall, and the remainder is unexplained. V and J calls and clone size are copied from that table; D and trimming were computed from the DNA. Counted in this sample were roughly 60,000 clones; 75% to 85% of them appeared once. Together, the top ten hold under 15% of the sample.

The collaborating institutions used their own protocols to collect whole blood in K2EDTA tubes. For TCRbeta analysis, collaborators shipped samples as frozen whole blood, isolated PBMCs, or DNA extracted from either of those sample types. From cysteine to phenylalanine, the CDR3 is 17 amino acids long. Only the CDR3 portion is preserved as DNA: 51 bases, with reading frame beginning at the first base. The germline V end is reduced by 5 bases and the J end by 5 bases; junction bases left unmatched: 12. CDR1 and CDR2 (MNHEY, SMNVEV) derive from the germline V gene (reference sequence). As concerns this clone: Its antigen is still unknown. Within one base of it there is no much larger clone, and no base qualities were kept.

The sequence joins TRBV27 to TRBJ1-1, and 12 junction bases match TRBD1. Sequencing used peripheral blood. The source is an elderly man with acute or convalescent COVID-19. The CDR3 region reads CASSPARGQGARTEAFF. The sequenced DNA is TGTGCCAGCAGTCCAGCCCGGGGACAGGGGGCTAGGACTGAAGCTTTCTTT.